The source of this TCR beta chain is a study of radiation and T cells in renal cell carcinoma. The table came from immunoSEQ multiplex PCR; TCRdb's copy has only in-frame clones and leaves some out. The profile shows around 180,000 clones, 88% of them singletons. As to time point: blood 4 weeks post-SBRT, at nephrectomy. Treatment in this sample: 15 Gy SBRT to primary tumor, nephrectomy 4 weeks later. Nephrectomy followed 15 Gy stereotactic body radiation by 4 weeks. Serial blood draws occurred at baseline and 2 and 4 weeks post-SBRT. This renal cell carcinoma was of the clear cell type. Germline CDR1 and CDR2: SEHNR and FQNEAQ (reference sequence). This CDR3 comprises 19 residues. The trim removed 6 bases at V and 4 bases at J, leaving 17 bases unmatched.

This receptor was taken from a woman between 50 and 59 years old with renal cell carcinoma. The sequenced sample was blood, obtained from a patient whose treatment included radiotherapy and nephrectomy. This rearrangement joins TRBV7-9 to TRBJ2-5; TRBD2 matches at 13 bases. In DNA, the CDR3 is TGTGCCAGCAGAGGGACTAGCGGGGCCTCCTCGGGGGGCCCAGAGACCCAGTACTTC. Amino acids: CASRGTSGASSGGPETQYF.